This TCR beta chain emerged from a study of blood T cell repertoires in COVID-19. The wider study: Donors in the United States, Italy and Spain gave samples during acute or convalescent COVID-19. The cDNA or gDNA used as material had been derived from T cells, B-cell-depleted T cells, or PBMCs.

CDR1 SGHRS and CDR2 YFSETQ come from the germline V gene. Trimming shortened V by 5 bases and J by 2 bases, and 14 bases separated the two germline ends. The CDR3 covers 14 residues. Authors' data handling: Amplified reference gene primers provided the basis for estimating nucleated cell counts. Sequencing was performed with immunoSEQ multiplex PCR; in TCRdb, only in-frame clones are kept and a portion is missing. Clone size and V and J calls were adopted from that table, with D and trimming inferred from the DNA. The sample shows about 270,000 clones, 65% to 90% of them seen only once. The chain recombines TRBV5-1 with TRBJ2-7; tentatively, D is TRBD2 (6 bases). The clonotype was recovered from a human donor in a cohort sampled during active COVID-19. The material sequenced was peripheral blood. The CDR3 sequence is CASSQLAATYEQYF. The CDR3 bases are TGCGCCAGCAGTCAACTAGCTGCCACCTACGAGCAGTACTTC.